These 8 T cell receptor beta chains were sequenced from one sample in a study of blood T cells in healthy people across ages. A second PCR of roughly 7 to 11 cycles used a sample-barcoded 5' primer and a J-beta primer mix. TCRdb independently ran MiXCR on the 5' RACE reads; one entry per CDR3 protein. The repertoire consists of hundreds of thousands of distinct CDR3 sequences, with 25% occurring once and the leading ten covering just under 9.5%. These data were also reused for a study on T cells of mothers and their children.

The sequenced material came from blood. These TCRs come from a boy younger than 18 in good health.

The J gene is TRBJ1-6, the V gene TRBV28; 8 bases align to TRBD1. Germline CDR1 and CDR2: MDHEN and SYDVKM. The CDR3 is made up of 16 amino acids. V lost 4 bases, J lost 7 bases, and 9 bases stayed unmatched. This CDR3 reads CASSSPPGTGNSPLHF. The CDR3 nucleotides are TGTGCCAGCAGTTCCCCCCCGGGGACAGGAAATTCACCCCTCCACTTT.

The CDR3 DNA reads TGTGCCACCAGCAGAGGGGCTATGGATTTGAAGTACTTC. It translates to CATSRGAMDLKYF. This chain connects TRBV15 to TRBJ2-5; D remains unclear. The CDR3 is 13 residues long. V was cut by 1 base and J by 12 bases, with 15 bases left in between. CDR1 and CDR2 from the germline V gene are LNHNV and YYDKDF (reference sequence).

V gene TRBV29-1 combines with J gene TRBJ2-7; TRBD1 matches 7 bases. The junction had 10 bases not matched to a gene; V was cut back by 6 bases and J by 2 bases. Germline V CDR1 and CDR2: SQVTM, ANQGSEA. The length of the CDR3 is 14 residues. DNA of the CDR3: TGCAGCGTCATGTGGTCAGGGGGAACCTACGAGCAGTACTTC. This encodes CSVMWSGGTYEQYF.

In its sample, this clonotype was seen a few times. This chain joins TRBV29-1 and TRBJ2-3; 9 bases match TRBD2. Unmatched junction bases numbered 6, after V lost 4 bases and J lost 4 bases. The CDR3 has 14 residues. Germline values: CDR1 SQVTM, CDR2 ANQGSEA. CDR3 sequence (DNA): TGCAGCGTTGTTCCGGCGGGAGGGGCAGATACGCAGTATTTT. Its protein product is CSVVPAGGADTQYF.

The V and J genes are TRBV7-2 and TRBJ2-2; 9 bases match TRBD2. J lost 4 bases, V lost 5 bases, and 8 bases had no gene match. CDR3 length equals 16 residues. Germline CDR1 reads SGHTA; CDR2 reads FQGNSA. CDR3 residues: CASSPNIAGVTGELFF. DNA of the CDR3: TGTGCCAGCAGCCCTAATATAGCGGGAGTCACCGGGGAGCTGTTTTTT.

Regarding this clonotype: No conserved phenylalanine or tryptophan is present at the end of the CDR3, so a read error is the likely explanation. The V call is TRBV2, the J call TRBJ2-1; 8 bases match TRBD2. The CDR3 contains 16 residues. CDR1 and CDR2 (germline): SNHLY, FYNNEI. V lost 6 bases to trimming and J lost 1 base; unmatched junction nucleotides: 8. The CDR3 loop reads CASSPKGGGSYNEQFS. In DNA, the CDR3 is TGTGCCAGCAGCCCAAAGGGCGGGGGGTCCTACAATGAGCAGTTCTCC.

V and J are TRBV12-3 or TRBV12-4 and TRBJ1-2; the D is unclear. This CDR3 has 14 amino acids. Deletions cut 0 bases from V and 4 bases from J, with 9 bases between. The CDR3 bases are TGTGCCAGCAGTTTAGCGGCCAGCCCCTATGGCTACACCTTC. Translated, it gives CASSLAASPYGYTF.

This clonotype was counted only a few times. The chain links TRBV7-9 to TRBJ2-5; TRBD2 matches at 9 bases. TRBJ2-7 explains the end of the DNA better; the J call may be wrong. Germline CDR1 SEHNR, CDR2 FQNEAQ (reference sequence). The CDR3 contains 14 residues. The CDR3 region is CASSGSGSSYEQYF. As DNA, the CDR3 is TGTGCCAGCTCTGGTAGCGGGAGCTCCTACGAGCAGTACTTC.